The 19 T cell receptor beta chains listed next were all sequenced from one sample in a study of T cells in localized non-small cell lung cancer. This table comes from immunoSEQ multiplex PCR, and its TCRdb copy is limited to in-frame clones, with some not included. Seen here are over a thousand clones, roughly a quarter observed once, and the top ten hold less than 25%. The sample consisted of normal lung tissue next to the tumor, taken before any cancer treatment. The receptor source for this set is a male donor older than 55 with stage I lung adenocarcinoma.

This chain joins TRBV11-3 and TRBJ2-1; D might be TRBD1 (6 bases). Per germline, CDR1 SGHNT and CDR2 YENEEA. The CDR3 extends over 15 amino acids. V was shortened by 8 bases and J by 0 bases, with 14 bases between the two germline ends. The DNA of the CDR3 is TGTGCCAGCGCTTGGGGGCTTGGCTCCTACAATGAGCAGTTCTTC. It yields the protein CASAWGLGSYNEQFF.

The chain is built from TRBV5-1 and TRBJ2-1, with 11 bases that match TRBD2. The CDR3 contains 14 residues. Germline loops: CDR1 SGHRS, CDR2 YFSETQ. The trim removed 4 bases at V and 7 bases at J, leaving 4 bases unmatched. The CDR3 spells CASSRGTSGNEQFF. The CDR3 nucleotides read TGCGCCAGCAGCCGCGGGACTAGCGGAAATGAGCAGTTCTTC.

A few counts support this clone. CDR3 nucleotide sequence: TGTGCCAGCAGTGTAATGACAGGGAACCAGCCCCAGCATTTT. This sequence encodes CASSVMTGNQPQHF. The V call is TRBV9, the J call TRBJ1-5; TRBD1 agrees at 7 bases. J lost 7 bases, V lost 5 bases, and 9 bases had no gene match. The CDR3 consists of 14 residues. Looked up from germline, CDR1 is SGDLS and CDR2 is YYNGEE.

This clone was observed a handful of times. This chain joins TRBV10-3 and TRBJ2-7; 15 nucleotides match TRBD2. This CDR3 spans 17 amino acids. Trimming at V came to 0 bases and at J to 4 bases, leaving 4 bases not matched to a gene. The germline V gene has CDR1 ENHRY and CDR2 SYGVKD. CDR3 residues: CAISESGLAGGWYEQYF. DNA of the CDR3: TGTGCCATCAGTGAGTCGGGACTAGCGGGGGGTTGGTACGAGCAGTACTTC.

The chain joins TRBV11-3 to TRBJ2-7; unclear D gene. V was shortened by 4 bases and J by 2 bases, with 12 bases between the two germline ends. Germline V gene sequence: CDR1 SGHNT, CDR2 YENEEA. This CDR3 is built from 14 residues. As DNA, the CDR3 is TGTGCCAGCAGCTCCCAATTAAGGCCCTACGAGCAGTACTTC. Its translation is CASSSQLRPYEQYF. The full variable domain, its missing parts supplied by reference TRBV11-3 and TRBJ2-7, is EAGVVQSPRYKIIEKKQPVAFWCNPISGHNTLYWYLQNLGQGPELLIRYENEEAVDDSQLPKDRFSAERLKGVDSTLKIQPAELGDSAVYLCASSSQLRPYEQYFGPGTRLTVT.

Details on this clone: A read error may produce the germline difference seen at one junction end. The chain uses TRBV7-6 and TRBJ1-2; D is possibly TRBD1 (6 bases). This CDR3 contains 15 residues. The germline V gene encodes CDR1 SGHVS and CDR2 FNYEAQ. As DNA, the CDR3 is TGTGCTAGCAGCTTCTCCGGGGGCAAATACTATGGCTACACCTTC. Protein product: CASSFSGGKYYGYTF.

The chain links TRBV6-8 to TRBJ2-3; D might be TRBD2 (6 bases). Germline V gene lookup returns CDR1 MNHGY and CDR2 SAAAGT. Deletions cut 8 bases from V and 2 bases from J, with 11 bases between. The CDR3 loop spans 13 amino acids. The CDR3 DNA is TGTGCCAGCCAGGGCGGGAACACAGATACGCAGTATTTT. Its protein product is CASQGGNTDTQYF.

This clone showed up just a few times. The chain recombines TRBV6-4 with TRBJ2-7, with D possibly TRBD2 on 5 matching bases. Trimming took 4 bases from V and 5 from J, leaving 15 bases between them. The CDR3 loop spans 14 amino acids. Germline loops: CDR1 MRHNA, CDR2 SNTAGT. The DNA of the CDR3 is TGTGCCAGCAGTGTCTTTCGGACTGAGGACGAGCAGTACTTC. As protein: CASSVFRTEDEQYF.

In its sample, this clone was seen a few times. DNA of the CDR3: TGTGCCAGCAGCTTGGCCCGCAGGGGATTCTACAATGAGCAGTTCTTC. Amino acids: CASSLARRGFYNEQFF. This chain joins TRBV11-3 and TRBJ2-1, with D possibly TRBD1 on 6 matching bases. Trimming left V 3 bases short and J 3 bases short, with 15 bases between. Germline-derived CDR1 and CDR2 are SGHNT and YENEEA. This CDR3 has 16 residues. The full variable domain, with the rest looked up from reference TRBV11-3 and TRBJ2-1, is EAGVVQSPRYKIIEKKQPVAFWCNPISGHNTLYWYLQNLGQGPELLIRYENEEAVDDSQLPKDRFSAERLKGVDSTLKIQPAELGDSAVYLCASSLARRGFYNEQFFGPGTRLTVL.

This clone was observed a single time. The gene calls are TRBV14 and TRBJ2-1; perhaps TRBD2 as D (5 bases). From germline, CDR1 is SGHDN and CDR2 FVKESK. V was shortened by 4 bases and J by 5 bases, with 12 bases between the two germline ends. CDR3 length: 14 amino acids. Here the CDR3 DNA reads TGTGCCAGCAGCCTCTTGGGGAGAAACAATGAGCAGTTCTTC. It codes for CASSLLGRNNEQFF.

There are a few counts of this clone. The chain carries TRBV11-3 and TRBJ2-7, with 9 positions matching TRBD1. J lost 6 bases, V lost 3 bases, and 9 bases had no gene match. Germline-derived CDR1 and CDR2 are SGHNT and YENEEA. This CDR3 contains 15 residues. For the CDR3, the DNA is TGTGCCAGCAGCTTGAGGAGGACAGGGGTTGCCGAGCAGTACTTC. This sequence encodes CASSLRRTGVAEQYF.

By sample share, this clone is medium-sized. V gene TRBV11-3 combines with J gene TRBJ2-7; 12 bases line up with TRBD1. The trim removed 2 bases at V and 4 bases at J, leaving 6 bases unmatched. Germline values: CDR1 SGHNT, CDR2 YENEEA. The CDR3 sequence is 16 residues long. DNA for the CDR3: TGTGCCAGCAGCTTATTATCGGGACAGGGGGCATACGAGCAGTACTTC. This gives the protein CASSLLSGQGAYEQYF.

The chain recombines TRBV29-1 with TRBJ1-2; possible D gene TRBD1, 6 bases. The CDR3 runs 14 residues. Looked up from germline, CDR1 is SQVTM and CDR2 is ANQGSEA. V was clipped by 6 bases and J by 3 bases, with 17 bases between them. DNA for the CDR3: TGCAGCGTCACTCAATCAGGGGTAGACTATGGCTACACCTTC. The encoded protein is CSVTQSGVDYGYTF.

The genes are TRBV6-8 and TRBJ1-5, with 8 bases matching TRBD1. There are 14 residues in the CDR3. Trimming took 5 bases from V and 2 from J; bases not matched to a gene: 2. Germline V gives CDR1 MNHGY, CDR2 SAAAGT. The chain's CDR3 is CASSPGGGNQPQHF. The CDR3 DNA reads TGTGCCAGCAGTCCAGGGGGCGGCAATCAGCCCCAGCATTTT.

The chain joins TRBV11-3 to TRBJ2-5; 8 nucleotides line up with TRBD1. The length of the CDR3 is 17 residues. Trimming at V came to 3 bases and at J to 5 bases, leaving 14 bases not matched to a gene. Germline CDR1 and CDR2: SGHNT and YENEEA. The CDR3 region has the DNA TGTGCCAGCAGCTTGGTATTTGACAGGGGCCTCCGGGAGACCCAGTACTTC. It specifies CASSLVFDRGLRETQYF.

The rearrangement uses TRBV11-3 and TRBJ2-2; perhaps TRBD1 as D (6 bases). Germline V gene lookup returns CDR1 SGHNT and CDR2 YENEEA. CDR3 size: 14 residues. V dropped 4 bases and J dropped 3 bases, with 9 bases sitting between them. In DNA, the CDR3 is TGTGCCAGCAGCTCGACAGGAGACACCGGGGAGCTGTTTTTT. Amino acid sequence: CASSSTGDTGELFF.

This clone was detected only once. The chain carries TRBV14 and TRBJ2-1; tentatively, D is TRBD2 (5 bases). This CDR3 is 17 amino acids long. CDR1 SGHDN and CDR2 FVKESK come from the germline V gene. The germline V and J ends were trimmed by 0 bases and 3 bases, with 15 bases remaining between them. The CDR3 DNA follows: TGTGCCAGCAGCCAAGAGGACCCTAGCCTTATCTACAATGAGCAGTTCTTC. Translation gives CASSQEDPSLIYNEQFF.

The chain has TRBV11-3 and TRBJ2-7, with TRBD1 identical over 8 bases. Germline assignment: CDR1 SGHNT and CDR2 YENEEA. Trimming cost V 3 bases and J 7 bases; bases outside gene matches: 14. This CDR3 is 16 amino acids long. The CDR3 loop is CASSFIGTGAPGEQYF. CDR3 coding DNA: TGTGCCAGCAGCTTCATCGGGACAGGAGCTCCCGGGGAGCAGTACTTC.

The J gene is TRBJ2-2, the V gene TRBV9, with 7 bases aligning to TRBD2. The length of the CDR3 is 14 residues. The V segment lost 3 bases and the J segment 6 bases; nucleotides outside the gene matches: 5. Germline CDR1 reads SGDLS; CDR2 reads YYNGEE. CDR3 sequence reads: CASSAGTIPGELFF. The DNA for the CDR3 is TGTGCCAGCAGCGCCGGGACTATACCCGGGGAGCTGTTTTTT.